The 30 T cell receptor beta chains presented below share a single source sample, sequenced in a study of Ad26.COV2.S vaccination and SARS-CoV-2 variants. The treatment here: some 19 received Ad26.COV2.S at low or high dose, single or two shots; about five received placebo; per-sample allocation not given. Samples were taken on day 63 after the first vaccine or placebo injection. Profiled with immunoSEQ multiplex PCR; TCRdb holds only in-frame clones, not every one. Of over 350,000 clones detected, roughly nine tenths appear once; the ten largest clones hold 3% to 3.5%. Sample: peripheral blood, taken in a trial of Ad26.COV2.S vaccine versus placebo. The receptors were sampled from a person aged 18-65 years who received the Ad26.COV2.S COVID-19 vaccine or a placebo.

This clone was observed a single time. CDR3 sequence: CASSSSSADEQYF. CDR3 DNA sequence: TGTGCCAGCAGTTCGTCTAGCGCCGACGAGCAGTACTTC. The chain couples TRBV6-6 to TRBJ2-7, with D perhaps TRBD2 (6 bases). The CDR3 is 13 residues long. Germline V gene sequence: CDR1 MNHNY, CDR2 SVGAGI (reference sequence). Deletions cut 4 bases from V and 5 bases from J, with 12 bases between.

In this sample, this clone turned up many times. This rearrangement joins TRBV3-1 (or the pseudogene TRBV3-2) to TRBJ2-1, with D maybe TRBD2 (5 bases). The CDR3 has 13 residues. Trimming stripped 1 base from V and 12 bases from J, with 13 bases between. Germline CDR1 is LGHDT and CDR2 is YNNKEL (reference sequence). The CDR3: CASSQAGDVGQFF. The CDR3 DNA reads as TGTGCCAGCAGCCAAGCCGGGGATGTAGGGCAGTTCTTC.

The gene calls are TRBV6-5 and TRBJ2-7, with D perhaps assigned TRBD1 or TRBD2 (5 bases each). Germline V gives CDR1 MNHEY, CDR2 SVGAGI. This CDR3 has 14 residues. The V end was cut by 2 bases, the J end by 7 bases, with 15 bases between. CDR3 coding DNA: TGTGCCAGCAGTTACCAAAGAGGGGCTCGGGAGCAGTACTTC. Translating it yields CASSYQRGAREQYF.

This clone was picked up one time. The chain links TRBV7-9 to TRBJ1-2, with D possibly TRBD1 on 5 matching bases. Germline V gene lookup returns CDR1 SEHNR and CDR2 FQNEAQ (reference sequence). This CDR3 has 15 residues. Trimming stripped 5 bases from V and 8 bases from J, with 21 bases between. The CDR3 is CASSEGLSTVGGYTF. DNA for the CDR3: TGTGCCAGCAGCGAAGGGTTATCGACAGTGGGGGGCTACACCTTC.

V and J are TRBV7-9 and TRBJ2-2; D ambiguous. The length of the CDR3 is 12 residues. Looked up from germline, CDR1 is SEHNR and CDR2 is FQNEAQ (reference sequence). V dropped 4 bases and J dropped 3 bases, with 3 bases sitting between them. CDR3 in amino acids: CASSSDTGELFF. The CDR3 region has the DNA TGTGCCAGCAGCTCAGACACCGGGGAGCTGTTTTTT.

V gene TRBV19 combines with J gene TRBJ2-5; tentatively, D is TRBD1 (6 bases). There are 14 residues in the CDR3. The germline V and J ends were trimmed by 6 bases and 2 bases, with 13 bases remaining between them. Germline V lookup: CDR1 LNHDA, CDR2 SQIVND (reference sequence). CDR3 sequence: CASSPTGKQETQYF. CDR3 bases: TGTGCCAGTAGCCCGACAGGTAAACAAGAGACCCAGTACTTC.

V and J are TRBV27 and TRBJ2-1; 7 bases match TRBD1. There are 15 residues in the CDR3. Germline CDR1 is MNHEY and CDR2 is SMNVEV (reference sequence). The junction had 8 bases not matched to a gene; V was cut back by 6 bases and J by 3 bases. CDR3 DNA sequence: TGTGCCAGCAGCTCCTCAGGGGGAAGCTACAATGAGCAGTTCTTC. Residues: CASSSSGGSYNEQFF.

J is TRBJ1-1 and V is TRBV7-9; D may be TRBD1 (6 bases). The CDR3 extends over 17 amino acids. Deletions cut 1 base from V and 5 bases from J, with 20 bases between. The germline CDR1 and CDR2 sequences are SEHNR and FQNEAQ (reference sequence). CDR3 in DNA: TGTGCCAGCAGCTTAGAGAGGGGGAGGACATTTATGACTGAAGCTTTCTTT. This codes for CASSLERGRTFMTEAFF. The full variable domain, rest sourced from reference TRBV7-9 and TRBJ1-1, is DTGVSQNPRHKITKRGQNVTFRCDPISEHNRLYWYRQTLGQGPEFLTYFQNEAQLEKSRLLSDRFSAERPKGSFSTLEIQRTEQGDSAMYLCASSLERGRTFMTEAFFGQGTRLTVV.

This clone was found a few times. This chain uses TRBV30 with TRBJ1-4; the D is unclear. V lost 0 bases to trimming and J lost 4 bases, with 9 bases between them. Looked up from germline, CDR1 is GTSNPN and CDR2 is SVGIG (reference sequence). The CDR3 spans 14 residues. CDR3 in amino acids: CAWSVGPDNEKLFF. As DNA, the CDR3 is TGTGCCTGGAGTGTAGGCCCGGATAATGAAAAACTGTTTTTT.

The chain uses TRBV2 and TRBJ2-7; no clear D gene. CDR1 and CDR2 from the germline V gene are SNHLY and FYNNEI. V was trimmed by 6 bases and J by 0 bases, leaving 21 bases between them. The CDR3 sequence is 17 residues long. Written as DNA, the CDR3 is TGTGCCAGCAGCCCGTCCCCTTGGCGACCACACTCCTACGAGCAGTACTTC. Its protein product is CASSPSPWRPHSYEQYF.

This clone was counted once. V gene TRBV7-9 combines with J gene TRBJ1-2; D may be TRBD1 (6 bases). The CDR3 spans 16 residues. The V and J ends lost 4 bases and 7 bases respectively, with 22 bases between them. Looked up from germline, CDR1 is SEHNR and CDR2 is FQNEAQ (reference sequence). CDR3 in DNA: TGTGCCAGCAGCTCGACCGCTCGGACAGTAAAGAGTGGCTACACCTTC. Amino acid sequence: CASSSTARTVKSGYTF.

The genes are TRBV6-2 or TRBV6-3 and TRBJ1-1, with no clear D. V dropped 5 bases and J dropped 1 base, with 11 bases sitting between them. Germline lookup yields CDR1 MNHEY and CDR2 SVGEGT. The CDR3 covers 14 residues. The CDR3: CASSTGKGNTEAFF. The CDR3 DNA reads as TGTGCCAGCAGTACGGGTAAGGGGAACACTGAAGCTTTCTTT.

V and J are TRBV11-2 and TRBJ2-1, with D perhaps matching TRBD1 or TRBD2 (6 bases each). V lost 0 bases, J lost 9 bases, and 9 bases lay in between. Germline V gene lookup returns CDR1 SGHAT and CDR2 FQNNGV. The CDR3 is 13 amino acids. The CDR3 DNA sequence: TGTGCCAGCAGCTTAGATCGGGGGCGTGAGCAGTTCTTC. Protein product: CASSLDRGREQFF.

The chain joins TRBV6-5 to TRBJ2-7; D is ambiguous. The CDR3 contains 14 residues. Trimming shortened V by 6 bases and J by 1 base, and 13 bases separated the two germline ends. Germline V gene sequence: CDR1 MNHEY, CDR2 SVGAGI. CDR3 sequence (DNA): TGTGCCAGCAGCGCCGGGTCCCTATCCTACGAGCAGTACTTC. Protein product: CASSAGSLSYEQYF.

This clone was counted once. The chain links TRBV6-5 to TRBJ2-5; the D gene is possibly TRBD1 (6 bases). V dropped 5 bases and J dropped 5 bases, with 12 bases sitting between them. Per germline, CDR1 MNHEY and CDR2 SVGAGI. This CDR3 is built from 13 residues. In DNA form, the CDR3 reads TGTGCCAGCAGTACACAGGGCGCCGAGACCCAGTACTTC. As protein: CASSTQGAETQYF.

This clone was observed a few times. The V and J genes are TRBV6-2 or TRBV6-3 and TRBJ1-6; D not certain. CDR1 and CDR2 from the germline V gene are MNHEY and SVGEGT. CDR3 size: 17 residues. Trimming shortened V by 5 bases and J by 0 bases, and 14 bases separated the two germline ends. The CDR3 protein is CASSRREGFSYNSPLHF. The CDR3 nucleotides read TGTGCCAGCAGTCGCCGTGAGGGATTCTCCTATAATTCACCCCTCCACTTT.

The J gene is TRBJ2-7, the V gene TRBV6-5; D may be TRBD1 or TRBD2 (6 bases each). V was trimmed by 0 bases and J by 7 bases, leaving 19 bases between them. CDR3 size: 16 residues. Germline CDR1 and CDR2: MNHEY and SVGAGI. CDR3 residues: CASSYSRGTGGGEQYF. In nucleotides, the CDR3 is TGTGCCAGCAGTTACTCGAGGGGGACTGGCGGTGGGGAGCAGTACTTC.

The chain uses TRBV2 and TRBJ2-5; D perhaps matches TRBD2 (5 bases). Between the trimmed V and J ends, which lost 5 bases and 4 bases, there was a span of 14 bases. The CDR3 has 14 residues. In germline, CDR1 is SNHLY, CDR2 FYNNEI. The CDR3 DNA reads TGTGCCAGCAGTTATGACGGGGAAGGAGAGACCCAGTACTTC. Protein product: CASSYDGEGETQYF.

This chain connects TRBV7-9 to TRBJ1-2, with a tentative D call TRBD1 (5 bases). CDR1 and CDR2 from the germline V gene are SEHNR and FQNEAQ (reference sequence). The CDR3 is 14 amino acids. Trimming removed 5 bases from V and 8 bases from J, with 18 bases in between. CDR3 amino acids: CASSLNHGEGGYTF. In DNA, the CDR3 is TGTGCCAGCAGCCTAAACCATGGGGAGGGGGGCTACACCTTC.

A single count supports this clone. V gene TRBV7-8 combines with J gene TRBJ1-5; tentative D call: TRBD1 (5 bases). In germline, CDR1 is SGHVS, CDR2 FQNEAQ. The CDR3 has 14 residues. With 4 bases removed from V and 4 bases from J, the gap between germline ends came to 11 bases. DNA of the CDR3: TGTGCCAGCAGCTCGGGACGGCTTAATCAGCCCCAGCATTTT. It codes for CASSSGRLNQPQHF.

The chain recombines TRBV5-5 with TRBJ2-7; TRBD1 aligns across 7 bases. CDR1 is SGHKS, CDR2 YYEKEE, per germline (reference sequence). The CDR3 is 15 residues long. J lost 3 bases, V lost 4 bases, and 10 bases had no gene match. CDR3 sequence reads: CASSITLGGGYEQYF. The CDR3 DNA follows: TGTGCCAGCAGCATAACCCTAGGGGGCGGCTACGAGCAGTACTTC.

V usage is TRBV5-4 and J usage is TRBJ1-1; D gene unclear. Trimming cost V 1 base and J 7 bases, with 14 bases left between them. The CDR3 totals 14 residues. Germline CDR1 and CDR2: SGHNT and YYREEE (reference sequence). The CDR3 region has the DNA TGTGCCAGCAGCTTGAGACGGGCGTCGGTTGAAGCTTTCTTT. Translating it yields CASSLRRASVEAFF.

There are a few counts of this clone. This chain joins TRBV4-1 and TRBJ2-1; D is uncertain. This CDR3 has 17 residues. Deletions cut 1 base from V and 8 bases from J, with 21 bases between. The germline V gene has CDR1 MGHRA and CDR2 YSYEKL. The CDR3 DNA sequence: TGCGCCAGCAGCCAAGGGATTTACAGCCAGAAGTCCGATGAGCAGTTCTTC. It encodes CASSQGIYSQKSDEQFF.

V gene TRBV6-6 combines with J gene TRBJ2-1; the match to TRBD2 covers 9 bases. Trimming at V came to 6 bases and at J to 9 bases, leaving 6 bases not matched to a gene. CDR1 is MNHNY and CDR2 is SVGAGI in the germline V gene (reference sequence). The CDR3 consists of 13 residues. DNA of the CDR3: TGTGCCAGCAGCCCCGGCGGGAGGGCTGAGCAGTTCTTC. Protein sequence: CASSPGGRAEQFF.

Only a few counts were recorded for this clone. The V and J genes are TRBV3-1 (or the pseudogene TRBV3-2) and TRBJ1-4, with 9 bases matching TRBD1. The CDR3 runs to 14 residues. With 3 bases clipped from V and 5 bases from J, the junction kept 1 base outside the gene matches. Germline CDR1 is LGHDT and CDR2 is YNNKEL (reference sequence). The CDR3 sequence is CASSHGTGNEKLFF. CDR3 nucleotides: TGTGCCAGCAGCCACGGGACAGGGAATGAAAAACTGTTTTTT.

This chain joins TRBV27 and TRBJ2-1, with D possibly matching TRBD2 (5 bases). The germline CDR1 and CDR2 sequences are MNHEY and SMNVEV (reference sequence). V was clipped by 2 bases and J by 5 bases, with 13 bases between them. This CDR3 has 15 residues. CDR3 bases: TGTGCCAGCAGTTTAGCGGCTGGGAGTCACAATGAGCAGTTCTTC. It yields the protein CASSLAAGSHNEQFF.

The chain is built from TRBV4-1 and TRBJ2-1, with 11 bases lining up with TRBD1. The CDR3 runs to 16 residues. From germline, CDR1 is MGHRA and CDR2 YSYEKL. Germline trimming cut 5 bases from V and 8 bases from J; bases unmatched to any gene: 11. Written as DNA, the CDR3 is TGCGCCAGCAGCTCCGGCCCGGGACAGGGGGAATATGAGCAGTTCTTC. Protein: CASSSGPGQGEYEQFF.

This clone is a singleton in its sample. This chain links TRBV20-1 with TRBJ2-3, with D possibly matching TRBD2 (6 bases). V gave up 3 bases and J gave up 0 bases, with 19 bases separating them. Germline V lookup: CDR1 DFQATT, CDR2 SNEGSKA (reference sequence). The CDR3 has 17 residues. The CDR3 here is CSASSPSGRGSTDTQYF. CDR3 bases: TGCAGTGCTAGTTCGCCCTCGGGGCGGGGCAGCACAGATACGCAGTATTTT.

The CDR3 loop reads CASTETATYEQYF. The CDR3 DNA is TGTGCCAGCACGGAGACGGCGACCTACGAGCAGTACTTC. The chain carries TRBV11-2 and TRBJ2-7; D is undetermined. V was shortened by 7 bases and J by 2 bases, with 12 bases between the two germline ends. Germline V CDR1 and CDR2: SGHAT, FQNNGV. The CDR3 sequence is 13 residues long. Full variable domain (remainder filled in from reference TRBV11-2 and TRBJ2-7): EAGVAQSPRYKIIEKRQSVAFWCNPISGHATLYWYQQILGQGPKLLIQFQNNGVVDDSQLPKDRFSAERLKGVDSTLKIQPAKLEDSAVYLCASTETATYEQYFGPGTRLTVT.

The CDR3 here is CASSVDGAGNTDTQYF. The CDR3 DNA reads TGTGCCAGCAGCGTAGATGGAGCGGGGAACACAGATACGCAGTATTTT. The gene calls are TRBV9 and TRBJ2-3; 7 bases are a match to TRBD2. The CDR3 is 16 amino acids. Germline loops: CDR1 SGDLS, CDR2 YYNGEE. J was trimmed by 2 bases and V by 0 bases; bases with no gene match: 6.